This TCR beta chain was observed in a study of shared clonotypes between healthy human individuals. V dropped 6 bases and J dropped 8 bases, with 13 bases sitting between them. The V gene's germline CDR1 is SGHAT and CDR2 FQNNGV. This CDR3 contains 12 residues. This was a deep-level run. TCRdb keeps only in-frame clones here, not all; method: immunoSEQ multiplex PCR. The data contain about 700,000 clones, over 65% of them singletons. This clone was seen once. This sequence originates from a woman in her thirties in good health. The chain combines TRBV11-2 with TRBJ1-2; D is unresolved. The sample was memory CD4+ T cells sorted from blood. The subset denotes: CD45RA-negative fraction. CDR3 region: CASSFPSRGYTF. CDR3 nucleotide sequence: TGTGCCAGCAGTTTCCCCTCCCGGGGCTACACCTTC. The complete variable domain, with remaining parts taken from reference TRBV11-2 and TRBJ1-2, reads EAGVAQSPRYKIIEKRQSVAFWCNPISGHATLYWYQQILGQGPKLLIQFQNNGVVDDSQLPKDRFSAERLKGVDSTLKIQPAKLEDSAVYLCASSFPSRGYTFGSGTRLTVV.